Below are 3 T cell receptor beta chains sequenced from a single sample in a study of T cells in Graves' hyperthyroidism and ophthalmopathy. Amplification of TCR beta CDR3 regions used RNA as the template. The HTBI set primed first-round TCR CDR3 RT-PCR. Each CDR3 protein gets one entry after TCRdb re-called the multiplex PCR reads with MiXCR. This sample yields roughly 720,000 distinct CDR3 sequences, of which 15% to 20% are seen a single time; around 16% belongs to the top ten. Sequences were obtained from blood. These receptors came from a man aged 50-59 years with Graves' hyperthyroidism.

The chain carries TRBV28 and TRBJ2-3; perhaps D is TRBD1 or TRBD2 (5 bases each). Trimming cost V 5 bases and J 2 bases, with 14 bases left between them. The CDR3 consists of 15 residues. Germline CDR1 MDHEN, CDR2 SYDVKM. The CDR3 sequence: CASSPLGTNTDTQYF. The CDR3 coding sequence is TGTGCCAGCAGTCCGCTCGGGACCAACACAGATACGCAGTATTTT.

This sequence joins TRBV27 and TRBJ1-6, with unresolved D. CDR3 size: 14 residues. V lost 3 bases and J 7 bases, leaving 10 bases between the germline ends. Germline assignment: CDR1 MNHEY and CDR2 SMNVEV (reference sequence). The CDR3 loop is CASSLRIWNSPLHF. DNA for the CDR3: TGTGCCAGCAGTTTGAGGATATGGAATTCACCCCTCCACTTT.

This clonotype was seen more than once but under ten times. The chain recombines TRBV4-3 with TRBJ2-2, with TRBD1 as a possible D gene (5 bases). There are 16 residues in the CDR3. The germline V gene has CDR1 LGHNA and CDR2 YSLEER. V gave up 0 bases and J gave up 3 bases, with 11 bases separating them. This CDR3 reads CASSQDTQAYTGELFF. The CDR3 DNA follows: TGCGCCAGCAGCCAAGATACACAGGCATACACCGGGGAGCTGTTTTTT.